What follows describes a single TCR beta chain. The target antigen is unknown. Germline V gene lookup returns CDR1 SGHRS and CDR2 YFSETQ. V was shortened by 0 bases and J by 3 bases, with 7 bases between the two germline ends. The CDR3 covers 14 residues. The data were obtained in a study of T cell responses to AZD1222 COVID-19 vaccine. Across the study: Second doses were pooled across both intervals (about 4 or about 12 weeks).

Study-level results: In a largely white British group with more females than males, clonal diversity was possibly underestimated.

TCRdb keeps only in-frame clones here, not all; method: immunoSEQ multiplex PCR. The repertoire holds fewer than 300,000 clones, with more than 80% as singletons. The sample in question was peripheral blood, obtained on day 0 of AZD1222 vaccination. The genes are TRBV5-1 and TRBJ2-1; no clear D gene. This receptor was taken from an adult in good health. CDR3 sequence reads: CASSLDQYYNEQFF. The CDR3 DNA follows: TGCGCCAGCAGCTTGGACCAATACTACAATGAGCAGTTCTTC.